The T cell receptor beta chain described here comes from a study of T cells in Graves' hyperthyroidism and ophthalmopathy. Study in general: Peripheral blood was taken when the disease was first diagnosed, before any treatment began. Study conclusions and caveats: Clonotypes that were expanded in thyroid above 0.001 mostly appeared in blood too.

The source material, RNA transcripts, was used to amplify TCR beta CDR3 regions. The HTBI primer set served for first-round RT-PCR of the TCR CDR3. MiXCR was run by TCRdb on the multiplex PCR reads, yielding one entry per CDR3 protein. Of 600,000 to 650,000 distinct CDR3 sequences in the sample, about 20% were seen once. This clonotype has more than one count but fewer than ten. Its antigen remains unidentified. V lost 6 bases to trimming and J lost 0 bases, with 8 bases between them. Germline CDR1 and CDR2: SGHRS and YFSETQ. The CDR3 is made up of 13 amino acids. Diagnostic decisions used clinical symptoms, serum thyroxine and TRAb, thyroid ultrasound and orbital computed tomography. Cells are PBMCs isolated from 10 ml of fresh blood.

The chain couples TRBV5-1 to TRBJ2-3, with D unclear. The sequence derives from a man in his thirties or forties with Graves' ophthalmopathy. The source material was blood. The CDR3 sequence is CASNAGSTDTQYF. CDR3 DNA sequence: TGCGCCAGCAATGCAGGCAGCACAGATACGCAGTATTTT. Combining the CDR3 with reference TRBV5-1 and TRBJ2-3 gives the whole variable domain KAGVTQTPRYLIKTRGQQVTLSCSPISGHRSVSWYQQTPGQGLQFLFEYFSETQRNKGNFPGRFSGRQFSNSRSEMNVSTLELGDSALYLCASNAGSTDTQYFGPGTRLTVL.